This TCR beta chain was sequenced during a study of T cell repertoires in ileal Crohn's disease. For the study at large: All patients had surgery for stricturing (61%) or penetrating (around 40%) disease. Study outcomes and limitations: Every patient over 26.8% clonality showed endoscopic recurrence. Sorted CD8 T cells held more high-frequency clones than CD4.

Measured with immunoSEQ multiplex PCR; TCRdb has only the in-frame clones, and not every one. Of more than 15,000 clones in the sample, approximately 60% were seen once. Included were adult ileal or ileocolonic Crohn's patients indicated for ileocolonic resection. Details on this clone: Its cognate antigen is unknown.

The sequencing input was ileal tissue. The TCR originated in an adult with Crohn's disease.

CDR3 sequence (DNA): TGTGCCAGCAGTCTACCAGGATCCTACGAGCAGTACTTC. This codes for CASSLPGSYEQYF. The J gene is TRBJ2-7, the V gene TRBV25-1; no firm D call. This CDR3 spans 13 amino acids. V shed 5 bases and J shed 1 base, with 9 bases lying between them. Germline CDR1 and CDR2: MGHDK and SYGVNS.